These 29 T cell receptor beta chains were all obtained from the same sample, sequenced in a study of T cells after yellow fever vaccination. A single record per CDR3 protein comes from TCRdb applying MiXCR to the 5' RACE reads. The top ten clones hold about 15% of a sample with around 600,000 distinct CDR3 sequences, approximately 13% of them seen once. The sequencing here drew on PBMCs, taken on the day of the yellow fever booster vaccination. The receptors come from a man aged 30 to 39 who received the YFV17D yellow fever vaccine.

This clonotype has a handful of counts. The chain couples TRBV7-9 to TRBJ2-2; 10 nucleotides align to TRBD2. The CDR3 totals 14 residues. Germline trimming cut 10 bases from V and 10 bases from J; bases unmatched to any gene: 12. Germline V gene lookup returns CDR1 SEHNR and CDR2 FQNEAQ (reference sequence). For the CDR3, the DNA is TGTGCCACCCCTAGCGGGAGCCTAACAATGGAGCTGTTTTTT. It encodes CATPSGSLTMELFF.

This chain joins TRBV7-8 and TRBJ2-1; 9 bases map to TRBD2. The J segment lost 8 bases and the V segment lost 4 bases, leaving 9 bases of the junction unmatched. The CDR3 is 15 residues long. CDR1 is SGHVS, CDR2 FQNEAQ, per germline. This chain's CDR3 is CASSYGGRARDEQFF. CDR3 in DNA: TGTGCCAGCAGCTACGGCGGGAGGGCCCGGGATGAGCAGTTCTTC. The entire variable domain, with the rest obtained from reference TRBV7-8 and TRBJ2-1, is as follows: GAGVSQSPRYKVAKRGQDVALRCDPISGHVSLFWYQQALGQGPEFLTYFQNEAQLDKSGLPSDRFFAERPEGSVSTLKIQRTQQEDSAVYLCASSYGGRARDEQFFGPGTRLTVL.

This clonotype was seen more than once but under ten times. The chain employs TRBV5-6 and TRBJ2-7; either TRBD1 or TRBD2 may supply D (5 bases each). Trimming took off 4 bases at V and 2 bases at J, with 25 bases between the two ends. Germline V gives CDR1 SGHDT, CDR2 YYEEEE. The CDR3 covers 18 residues. Written as DNA, the CDR3 is TGTGCCAGCAGCCTCAAAGACCAACTCCGGGGCCAACCCTACGAGCAGTACTTC. It encodes CASSLKDQLRGQPYEQYF.

The rearrangement joins TRBV7-6 to TRBJ2-7; 10 nucleotides agree with TRBD2. This CDR3 has 16 residues. CDR1 SGHVS and CDR2 FNYEAQ come from the germline V gene. V shed 5 bases and J 1 base; nucleotides not matched to a gene: 8. CDR3 DNA: TGTGCCAGCAGCCCTAGAGCGGGAGGGCCTTCCTACGAGCAGTACTTC. It yields the protein CASSPRAGGPSYEQYF.

At least ten counts were recorded for this clonotype. The DNA of the CDR3 is TGTGCCAGCAGTTATATGAAAGCCACCGGGGAGCTGTTTTTT. Translation: CASSYMKATGELFF. The V and J genes are TRBV6-5 and TRBJ2-2; D uncertain. The CDR3 totals 14 residues. The V and J ends lost 3 bases and 4 bases respectively, with 9 bases between them. Germline V gives CDR1 MNHEY, CDR2 SVGAGI.

This clonotype was seen many times. The CDR3 DNA sequence: TGTGCCAGCAGCCTTACCCGGGACACCTACGAGCAGTACTTC. It is translated as CASSLTRDTYEQYF. The chain recombines TRBV7-9 with TRBJ2-7, with a possible D match to TRBD1 (6 bases). The germline V and J ends were trimmed by 5 bases and 2 bases, with 13 bases remaining between them. CDR3 length: 14 amino acids. Per germline, CDR1 SEHNR and CDR2 FQNEAQ (reference sequence).

There are a few counts of this clonotype. J is TRBJ2-1 and V is TRBV29-1; perhaps TRBD2 as D (6 bases). Trimming removed 7 bases at V and 6 bases at J, with 10 bases between. Germline-derived CDR1 and CDR2 are SQVTM and ANQGSEA. This CDR3 is built from 11 residues. CDR3 nucleotide sequence: TGCAGCGGGGGACTGCCCAATGAGCAGTTCTTC. This gives the protein CSGGLPNEQFF.

The genes are TRBV18 and TRBJ2-1, with D maybe TRBD1 (6 bases). The CDR3 sequence is 15 residues long. V lost 1 base and J 9 bases, leaving 16 bases between the germline ends. Germline-derived CDR1 and CDR2 are KGHSH and LQKENI. This CDR3 is CASSPRQGTTGEQFF. The CDR3 coding sequence is TGTGCCAGCTCACCACGGCAGGGGACAACGGGTGAGCAGTTCTTC.

This clonotype was seen a handful of times. The rearrangement uses TRBV5-1 and TRBJ1-5, with TRBD1 as a possible D gene (5 bases). This CDR3 is 15 amino acids long. Per the germline V gene, CDR1 is SGHRS and CDR2 is YFSETQ. The V end was cut by 0 bases, the J end by 8 bases, with 15 bases between. For the CDR3, the DNA is TGCGCCAGCAGCTTGGGATTAGGGGAAAACAAGCCCCAGCATTTT. This codes for CASSLGLGENKPQHF.

This clonotype showed up just a few times. The V gene is TRBV7-8, the J gene TRBJ1-2; a possible D gene is TRBD1 (5 bases). Trimming pared 1 base from V and 9 bases from J, leaving 24 bases between. Per germline, CDR1 SGHVS and CDR2 FQNEAQ. This CDR3 spans 17 amino acids. The chain's CDR3 is CASSLGIGAPGDRSYTF. For the CDR3, the DNA is TGTGCCAGCAGCTTAGGGATAGGGGCCCCGGGGGATAGGAGCTACACCTTC.

The J gene is TRBJ2-3, the V gene TRBV20-1; 7 bases are shared with TRBD2. The CDR3 consists of 15 residues. V lost 1 base and J lost 5; bases outside the gene matches: 9. Germline lookup yields CDR1 DFQATT and CDR2 SNEGSKA (reference sequence). CDR3 in amino acids: CSARGSAGEIDTQYF. The CDR3 nucleotides are TGCAGTGCTAGAGGGTCGGCGGGAGAGATAGATACGCAGTATTTT.

This clonotype has at least ten counts. The chain couples TRBV12-3 or TRBV12-4 to TRBJ2-3, with D tentatively TRBD1 or TRBD2 (5 bases each). The V end lost 7 bases, the J end lost 5 bases, and 16 bases lay between the germline ends. The CDR3 extends over 14 amino acids. CDR3 sequence (DNA): TGTGCCAGCACCCAGGGACCGCAGGGAGATACGCAGTATTTT. Its protein product is CASTQGPQGDTQYF.

The table lists this clonotype with a few counts. CDR3 nucleotide sequence: TGTGCCAGCAGCGAATACAGAGCGGGAGGGCCCGATGAGCAGTTCTTC. Its protein is CASSEYRAGGPDEQFF. V and J are TRBV7-7 and TRBJ2-1, with 10 bases aligning to TRBD2. Germline-derived CDR1 and CDR2 are SSHAT and FNYEAQ (reference sequence). After removal of 5 bases from V and 8 bases from J, the junction contained 12 bases not matched to a gene. This CDR3 has 16 residues. Looking up the rest from reference TRBV7-7 and TRBJ2-1 gives the full variable domain: GAGVSQSPRYKVTKRGQDVTLRCDPISSHATLYWYQQALGQGPEFLTYFNYEAQPDKSGLPSDRFSAERPEGSISTLTIQRTEQRDSAMYRCASSEYRAGGPDEQFFGPGTRLTVL.

The chain carries TRBV24-1 and TRBJ2-1; 11 bases map to TRBD2. Losses at the gene ends were 3 bases for V and 7 bases for J; bases not matched to a gene: 10. The germline CDR1 and CDR2 sequences are KGHDR and SFDVKD. This CDR3 is 17 amino acids long. DNA for the CDR3: TGTGCCACCAGTGATCAAAAACCTCGACTAGCGGGAAATGAGCAGTTCTTC. This codes for CATSDQKPRLAGNEQFF.

The chain has TRBV18 and TRBJ2-7, with TRBD2 matching over 7 bases. The CDR3 runs 15 residues. With V trimmed by 0 bases and J by 3 bases, 5 bases remained unmatched. Per the germline V gene, CDR1 is KGHSH and CDR2 is LQKENI. CDR3 DNA: TGTGCCAGCTCACCACCGCAGCTAGCGGACTACGAGCAGTACTTC. This gives the protein CASSPPQLADYEQYF.

The chain employs TRBV5-8 and TRBJ2-7, with 12 bases identical to TRBD1. Germline V gives CDR1 SGHTS, CDR2 YDEGEE. This CDR3 spans 15 amino acids. J lost 7 bases, V lost 6 bases, and 11 bases had no gene match. CDR3 protein: CASILKGQGAREQYF. The CDR3, as DNA: TGTGCCAGCATACTCAAGGGACAGGGGGCGAGGGAGCAGTACTTC.

This clonotype was picked up many times. This sequence joins TRBV4-2 and TRBJ2-1, with D possibly being TRBD2 (5 bases). CDR1 is LGHNA, CDR2 YNFKEQ, per germline. The CDR3 spans 16 residues. V dropped 1 base and J dropped 3 bases, with 13 bases sitting between them. This CDR3 reads CASSQVSGEYYNEQFF. The CDR3 nucleotides are TGTGCCAGCAGCCAAGTGAGCGGAGAATACTACAATGAGCAGTTCTTC.

This chain uses TRBV27 with TRBJ1-1, with 7 positions matching TRBD1. V was pared by 6 bases and J by 7 bases, with 11 bases of the junction left unmatched. Germline V lookup: CDR1 MNHEY, CDR2 SMNVEV (reference sequence). The CDR3 extends over 14 amino acids. In DNA form, the CDR3 reads TGTGCCAGCAGGAAGGGGGCGCGGGTTGGTGAAGCTTTCTTT. Protein sequence: CASRKGARVGEAFF.

Comment on this clonotype: One end of the junction does not line up with germline, which may come from a read error. The genes are TRBV20-1 and TRBJ2-1; 11 bases line up with TRBD1. Germline CDR1 is DFQATT and CDR2 is SNEGSKA (reference sequence). CDR3 length: 17 residues. The CDR3 reads CCARAGQGAKSYNEQFF. The CDR3 coding sequence is TGCTGTGCTAGAGCCGGACAGGGGGCTAAGAGCTACAATGAGCAGTTCTTC.

V usage is TRBV7-2 and J usage is TRBJ1-1, with D maybe TRBD1 (6 bases). Germline V CDR1 and CDR2: SGHTA, FQGNSA. The CDR3 consists of 13 residues. The V end lost 5 bases, the J end lost 6 bases, and 13 bases lay between the germline ends. The CDR3 loop reads CASSRSRGAEAFF. DNA for the CDR3: TGTGCCAGCAGCCGAAGCAGGGGCGCTGAAGCTTTCTTT.

This clonotype has only a few counts. The rearrangement joins TRBV28 to TRBJ2-3; 9 positions match TRBD2. Germline-derived CDR1 and CDR2 are MDHEN and SYDVKM. V shed 5 bases, J shed 4 bases, and the junction held 10 bases outside the gene matches. There are 16 residues in the CDR3. CDR3 sequence: CASSVGSGRGPDTQYF. The CDR3, as DNA: TGTGCCAGCAGTGTTGGTAGCGGGAGAGGGCCAGATACGCAGTATTTT.

This clonotype was observed a few times. V is TRBV7-2 and J is TRBJ2-1, with D perhaps matching TRBD2 (8 bases). Trimming cost V 0 bases and J 8 bases, with 17 bases left between them. The CDR3 has 16 amino acids. The germline V gene encodes CDR1 SGHTA and CDR2 FQGNSA. The CDR3, as DNA: TGTGCCAGCAGCTTAGCAGCTCCGGGAGGGGGCTATGAGCAGTTCTTC. Translating gives CASSLAAPGGGYEQFF.

J is TRBJ2-1 and V is TRBV5-1; 10 bases map to TRBD2. Germline V lookup: CDR1 SGHRS, CDR2 YFSETQ. The junction had 7 bases not matched to a gene; V was cut back by 4 bases and J by 6 bases. The CDR3 extends over 15 amino acids. The CDR3 DNA is TGCGCCAGCAGCCAGAGCGGGAGGGATATCAATGAGCAGTTCTTC. Its protein is CASSQSGRDINEQFF.

This rearrangement joins TRBV7-9 to TRBJ2-1, with D possibly being TRBD1 or TRBD2 (5 bases each). Deletions cut 5 bases from V and 7 bases from J, with 15 bases between. Germline V gene sequence: CDR1 SEHNR, CDR2 FQNEAQ (reference sequence). The CDR3 length is 14 residues. CDR3 sequence reads: CASSPIRGENEQFF. For the CDR3, the DNA is TGTGCCAGCAGCCCAATCCGAGGGGAAAATGAGCAGTTCTTC.

This clonotype was found a few times. The chain carries TRBV9 and TRBJ2-1; D remains ambiguous. V dropped 0 bases and J dropped 6 bases, with 10 bases sitting between them. The CDR3 is made up of 14 amino acids. Germline CDR1 is SGDLS and CDR2 is YYNGEE. The CDR3 region has the DNA TGTGCCAGCAGCGTAGTGGCTTTTAGCAATGAGCAGTTCTTC. It specifies CASSVVAFSNEQFF.

This clonotype was seen a few times. The chain carries TRBV19 and TRBJ1-5; D remains unclear. V gave up 5 bases and J gave up 1 base, with 12 bases separating them. The germline gives CDR1 LNHDA, CDR2 SQIVND (reference sequence). The CDR3 has 15 residues. This CDR3 is CASSAIRVSNQPQHF. In DNA form, the CDR3 reads TGTGCCAGTAGTGCAATAAGGGTGAGCAATCAGCCCCAGCATTTT.

This chain joins TRBV3-1 and TRBJ2-7, with D hard to call. The CDR3 totals 15 residues. Trimming took 1 base from V and 4 from J, leaving 14 bases between them. The germline V gene has CDR1 LGHDT and CDR2 YNNKEL (reference sequence). The CDR3, as DNA: TGTGCCAGCAGCCAAGGGATCCAGGCGGATTACGAGCAGTACTTC. It yields the protein CASSQGIQADYEQYF.

This clonotype came up a few times. This chain links TRBV4-3 with TRBJ1-1, with D unresolved. The germline V and J ends were trimmed by 0 bases and 0 bases, with 5 bases remaining between them. The CDR3 is 14 residues long. CDR1 and CDR2 from the germline V gene are LGHNA and YSLEER. The CDR3, as DNA: TGCGCCAGCAGCCAAGAACCATTGAACACTGAAGCTTTCTTT. Its translation: CASSQEPLNTEAFF.

In this sample, this clonotype turned up many times. CDR3 DNA sequence: TGTGCCAGCAGCAAAACCGGGACTTACGGGAACAATGAGCAGTTCTTC. This gives the protein CASSKTGTYGNNEQFF. V and J are TRBV7-3 and TRBJ2-1, with D possibly TRBD2 on 6 matching bases. CDR1 and CDR2 (germline): SGHTA, FQGTGA. The CDR3 runs 16 residues. Trimming stripped 5 bases from V and 5 bases from J, with 19 bases between.